Listed here are 17 T cell receptor beta chains from one sample, sequenced in a study of T cells after yellow fever vaccination. A single record per CDR3 protein comes from TCRdb applying MiXCR to the 5' RACE reads. The sample consists of a few hundred thousand distinct CDR3 sequences, approximately 3% of them appearing once. The sample in question was CD4+ T cells sorted from PBMCs, obtained 10 days after the yellow fever booster vaccination. These receptors were obtained from a young man who received the YFV17D yellow fever vaccine.

This clonotype was picked up many times. The V call is TRBV12-3 or TRBV12-4, the J call TRBJ1-4; D gene unclear. CDR3 size: 11 residues. The V end was cut by 6 bases, the J end by 10 bases, with 9 bases between. The CDR3 sequence: CASRQEGKLFF. CDR3 nucleotide sequence: TGTGCCAGCAGGCAGGAGGGAAAACTGTTTTTT.

The sample holds many counts of this clonotype. This chain links TRBV19 with TRBJ2-5; D tentatively reads TRBD1 or TRBD2 (5 bases each). This CDR3 is 15 amino acids long. The germline V gene has CDR1 LNHDA and CDR2 SQIVND (reference sequence). V lost 4 bases and J lost 6, with 18 bases in between. CDR3 residues: CASSTYIHPGQTQYF. The CDR3, as DNA: TGTGCCAGTAGTACTTACATTCATCCGGGGCAGACCCAGTACTTC.

J is TRBJ1-1 and V is TRBV20-1; D remains unclear. V dropped 4 bases and J dropped 0 bases, with 15 bases sitting between them. This CDR3 is 15 amino acids long. Germline V lookup: CDR1 DFQATT, CDR2 SNEGSKA (reference sequence). CDR3 sequence reads: CSATAPERLNTEAFF. The CDR3 nucleotides are TGCAGTGCTACCGCCCCCGAGAGACTGAACACTGAAGCTTTCTTT.

V is TRBV3-1 and J is TRBJ2-3; no reliable D call. Germline lookup yields CDR1 LGHDT and CDR2 YNNKEL (reference sequence). V was trimmed by 5 bases and J by 5 bases, leaving 11 bases between them. The CDR3 has 13 amino acids. CDR3 sequence reads: CASSLSGEDTQYF. The CDR3 DNA reads as TGTGCCAGCAGCTTAAGTGGTGAAGATACGCAGTATTTT.

This clonotype was seen a few times. J is TRBJ2-5 and V is TRBV7-8; 9 nucleotides align to TRBD2. Trimming at V came to 1 base and at J to 4 bases, leaving 4 bases not matched to a gene. The CDR3 sequence is 15 residues long. Per the germline V gene, CDR1 is SGHVS and CDR2 is FQNEAQ. The CDR3 DNA follows: TGTGCCAGCAGCTTAGGCGGGGGGGATCGAGAGACCCAGTACTTC. Translated: CASSLGGGDRETQYF.

This clonotype was seen many times. The chain employs TRBV5-4 and TRBJ2-2; TRBD2 matches 7 bases. V lost 4 bases, J lost 2 bases, and 5 bases stayed unmatched. Per the germline V gene, CDR1 is SGHNT and CDR2 is YYREEE (reference sequence). CDR3 size: 15 residues. As DNA, the CDR3 is TGTGCCAGCAGCCCCGGGACTACTAACACCGGGGAGCTGTTTTTT. Protein product: CASSPGTTNTGELFF.

This clonotype was seen at least ten times. This chain joins TRBV6-5 and TRBJ1-2; D gene unclear. The CDR3 totals 13 residues. The germline V gene encodes CDR1 MNHEY and CDR2 SVGAGI. V shed 2 bases and J shed 8 bases, with 12 bases lying between them. This CDR3 reads CASSYEGSSGYTF. The DNA of the CDR3 is TGTGCCAGCAGTTACGAAGGGTCCTCCGGCTACACCTTC.

This clonotype was recorded at least ten times. The chain combines TRBV5-1 with TRBJ2-4, with D tentatively TRBD2 (5 bases). Germline CDR1 and CDR2: SGHRS and YFSETQ. This CDR3 has 11 residues. V was clipped by 4 bases and J by 9 bases, with 8 bases between them. The CDR3 protein is CASSIRGIQYF. CDR3 sequence (DNA): TGCGCCAGCAGCATCCGGGGCATTCAGTACTTC.

This clonotype was seen a few times. The chain uses TRBV25-1 and TRBJ1-5; maybe TRBD1 (6 bases). The CDR3 totals 13 residues. Trimming stripped 9 bases from V and 2 bases from J, with 11 bases between. CDR1 and CDR2 (germline): MGHDK, SYGVNS. CDR3 in DNA: TGTGCCAGTGAGGGGGGCCGCAATCAGCCCCAGCATTTT. This sequence encodes CASEGGRNQPQHF.

This chain links TRBV3-1 with TRBJ1-3; D is uncertain. Trimming removed 2 bases at V and 3 bases at J, with 2 bases between. The CDR3 has 12 residues. From germline, CDR1 is LGHDT and CDR2 YNNKEL (reference sequence). The CDR3 coding sequence is TGTGCCAGCAGCCAAAATGGAAACACCATATATTTT. It is translated as CASSQNGNTIYF.

This clonotype was seen many times. The chain has TRBV6-6 and TRBJ1-5; 9 bases match TRBD1. V lost 5 bases, J lost 7 bases, and 6 bases stayed unmatched. CDR1 is MNHNY, CDR2 SVGAGI, per germline (reference sequence). CDR3 length: 14 amino acids. As DNA, the CDR3 is TGTGCCAGCAGTACAGGGGGCGCAGGACAGCCCCAGCATTTT. Translation: CASSTGGAGQPQHF.

This clonotype was observed a few times. J is TRBJ2-1 and V is TRBV24-1, with D possibly matching TRBD1 (6 bases). This CDR3 has 14 residues. Between the trimmed V and J ends, which lost 5 bases and 11 bases, there was a span of 18 bases. Germline CDR1 reads KGHDR; CDR2 reads SFDVKD. For the CDR3, the DNA is TGTGCCACCAGTGCCGGACAGACTCGGGGACAGCAGTTCTTC. The encoded protein is CATSAGQTRGQQFF.

This clonotype turned up a few times. The chain joins TRBV6-2 or TRBV6-3 to TRBJ2-7; the match to TRBD1 covers 7 bases. The CDR3 runs 13 residues. V lost 5 bases and J lost 3; bases outside the gene matches: 4. Germline CDR1 MNHEY, CDR2 SVGEGT. CDR3 DNA sequence: TGTGCCAGCAGTGACCGACAGGGCTACGAGCAGTACGTC. It translates to CASSDRQGYEQYV.

This clonotype was counted ten times or more. The rearrangement uses TRBV5-1 and TRBJ1-5; 7 nucleotides line up with TRBD1. This CDR3 has 15 amino acids. V shed 4 bases, J shed 1 base, and the junction held 5 bases outside the gene matches. Germline V gene lookup returns CDR1 SGHRS and CDR2 YFSETQ. CDR3 nucleotide sequence: TGCGCCAGCAGCGACGGACAGGAAAGCAATCAGCCCCAGCATTTT. Residues: CASSDGQESNQPQHF.

In this sample, this clonotype turned up a few times. The chain joins TRBV7-2 to TRBJ2-5; possibly TRBD1 or TRBD2 for D (6 bases each). There are 16 residues in the CDR3. V lost 3 bases, J lost 5 bases, and 19 bases lay in between. The V gene's germline CDR1 is SGHTA and CDR2 FQGNSA. The CDR3 loop is CASSFSFRGPGETQYF. CDR3 sequence (DNA): TGTGCCAGCAGCTTTTCTTTTCGGGGGCCGGGGGAGACCCAGTACTTC.

The chain links TRBV12-3 or TRBV12-4 to TRBJ1-3, with 8 bases identical to TRBD1. V was clipped by 4 bases and J by 4 bases; unmatched bases: 9. This CDR3 has 16 residues. CDR3: CASSSGQGWVGNTIYF. The CDR3 DNA is TGTGCCAGCAGTTCCGGACAGGGTTGGGTCGGAAACACCATATATTTT.

In its sample, this clonotype was seen a few times. The CDR3 region is CASSLEAGLGAFF. The CDR3 DNA reads as TGCGCCAGCAGCTTGGAGGCAGGGCTCGGAGCTTTCTTT. The genes are TRBV5-1 and TRBJ1-1, with a tentative D call TRBD1 (5 bases). CDR1 SGHRS and CDR2 YFSETQ come from the germline V gene. With 0 bases removed from V and 10 bases from J, the gap between germline ends came to 13 bases. The CDR3 consists of 13 residues.